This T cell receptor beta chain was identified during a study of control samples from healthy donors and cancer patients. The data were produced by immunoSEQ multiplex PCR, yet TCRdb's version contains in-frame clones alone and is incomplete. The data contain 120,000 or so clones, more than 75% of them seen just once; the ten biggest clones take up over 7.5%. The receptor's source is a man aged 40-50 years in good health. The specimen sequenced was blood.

This CDR3 reads CASSSRVTYEQYF. The DNA for the CDR3 is TGTGCCAGCAGCTCCAGGGTAACCTACGAGCAGTACTTC. This rearrangement joins TRBV7-2 to TRBJ2-7; D possibly corresponds to TRBD1 (5 bases). V shed 4 bases and J shed 2 bases, with 9 bases lying between them. The germline gives CDR1 SGHTA, CDR2 FQGNSA. CDR3 length: 13 amino acids.